Listed here are 14 T cell receptor beta chains from one sample, sequenced in a study of T cell responses to AZD1222 COVID-19 vaccine. Profiled with immunoSEQ multiplex PCR; TCRdb holds only in-frame clones, not every one. In the table there are roughly 140,000 clones, roughly 90% of which are singletons. The source was peripheral blood, collected 28 days after the second AZD1222 dose. The receptors come from an adult who received the AZD1222 COVID-19 vaccine.

Comment on this clone: One end of the junction varies from germline; a read error may be responsible. The gene calls are TRBV19 and TRBJ2-1; D may be TRBD1 or TRBD2 (5 bases each). The CDR3 has 14 residues. CDR1 LNHDA and CDR2 SQIVND come from the germline V gene (reference sequence). This chain's CDR3 is CASSRGRSYDEQFF. The CDR3 DNA is TGTGCCAGTAGTAGGGGACGGAGCTACGATGAGCAGTTCTTC.

This rearrangement joins TRBV7-9 to TRBJ2-7; 7 bases agree with TRBD2. The germline V gene encodes CDR1 SEHNR and CDR2 FQNEAQ (reference sequence). The CDR3 spans 14 residues. Trimming cost V 0 bases and J 2 bases; bases outside gene matches: 1. DNA for the CDR3: TGTGCCAGCAGCTTAGCAGGGACTACCTACGAGCAGTACTTC. It codes for CASSLAGTTYEQYF.

This clone was observed a single time. The chain combines TRBV27 with TRBJ2-4, with 7 nucleotides matching TRBD1. Germline assignment: CDR1 MNHEY and CDR2 SMNVEV (reference sequence). V was clipped by 4 bases and J by 7 bases; unmatched bases: 4. The CDR3 extends over 13 amino acids. The CDR3 nucleotides read TGTGCCAGCAGTTCGGGACAGCGGAACATTCAGTACTTC. Translated, it gives CASSSGQRNIQYF.

This sequence joins TRBV19 and TRBJ2-3; D possibly matches TRBD1 or TRBD2 (5 bases each). The V end lost 0 bases, the J end lost 0 bases, and 10 bases lay between the germline ends. The V gene's germline CDR1 is LNHDA and CDR2 SQIVND (reference sequence). CDR3 length: 16 residues. This chain's CDR3 is CASSIELGPSTDTQYF. DNA for the CDR3: TGTGCCAGTAGTATAGAACTGGGACCTAGCACAGATACGCAGTATTTT.

This rearrangement joins TRBV19 to TRBJ2-5, with 8 bases identical to TRBD2. This CDR3 is 15 amino acids long. Trimming removed 3 bases from V and 5 bases from J; junction bases left unmatched: 8. In germline, CDR1 is LNHDA, CDR2 SQIVND (reference sequence). For the CDR3, the DNA is TGTGCCAGTAGTATTAAGCGGGGGAACGAGGAGACCCAGTACTTC. Encoded protein: CASSIKRGNEETQYF.

This rearrangement joins TRBV6-1 to TRBJ1-6; no clear D gene. The CDR3 length is 16 residues. Germline V gene sequence: CDR1 MNHNS, CDR2 SASEGT. The V end lost 1 base, the J end lost 3 bases, and 10 bases lay between the germline ends. CDR3 coding DNA: TGTGCCAGCAGTGAAGAACTTACCTACTATAATTCACCCCTCCACTTT. This codes for CASSEELTYYNSPLHF.

The chain is built from TRBV5-4 and TRBJ2-1; 16 bases line up with TRBD2. Per the germline V gene, CDR1 is SGHNT and CDR2 is YYREEE (reference sequence). With 4 bases clipped from V and 7 bases from J, the junction kept 8 bases outside the gene matches. This CDR3 has 17 amino acids. CDR3 sequence: CASSKGTSGGAWNEQFF. The CDR3 DNA is TGTGCCAGCAGCAAAGGGACTAGCGGGGGGGCCTGGAATGAGCAGTTCTTC.

This clone was detected only once. This chain joins TRBV6-2 or TRBV6-3 and TRBJ1-2; D unclear. V was trimmed by 4 bases and J by 7 bases, leaving 16 bases between them. Per germline, CDR1 MNHEY and CDR2 SVGEGT. This CDR3 comprises 14 residues. The DNA for the CDR3 is TGTGCCAGCAGTTTTTGGTCGGTCATATCTGGCTACACCTTC. This codes for CASSFWSVISGYTF.

This rearrangement joins TRBV7-2 to TRBJ1-5; unclear D gene. The CDR3 is 12 residues long. The germline gives CDR1 SGHTA, CDR2 FQGNSA. Deletions cut 6 bases from V and 4 bases from J, with 7 bases between. CDR3 nucleotides: TGTGCCAGCAGTTATTTTAATCAGCCCCAGCATTTT. As protein: CASSYFNQPQHF.

This chain connects TRBV15 to TRBJ2-4, with TRBD1 matching over 9 bases. Germline V gene lookup returns CDR1 LNHNV and CDR2 YYDKDF (reference sequence). The V segment lost 1 base and the J segment 2 bases; nucleotides outside the gene matches: 6. The CDR3 totals 17 residues. CDR3 amino acids: CATSRGAQGASKNIQYF. For the CDR3, the DNA is TGTGCCACCAGCAGAGGAGCACAGGGGGCGTCCAAAAACATTCAGTACTTC.

This chain connects TRBV12-3 or TRBV12-4 to TRBJ1-5; the D is unclear. With 5 bases removed from V and 9 bases from J, the gap between germline ends came to 8 bases. CDR3 length: 11 amino acids. The CDR3 spells CASSLGGPQHF. CDR3 nucleotides: TGTGCCAGCAGTCTCGGTGGGCCCCAGCATTTT.

The chain employs TRBV30 and TRBJ1-5; the D gene is possibly TRBD1 (5 bases). Per the germline V gene, CDR1 is GTSNPN and CDR2 is SVGIG (reference sequence). Trimming shortened V by 0 bases and J by 9 bases, and 18 bases separated the two germline ends. The CDR3 spans 15 residues. The CDR3 sequence is CAWSVPQGHGGPQHF. The CDR3 bases are TGTGCCTGGAGTGTACCGCAGGGCCACGGAGGGCCCCAGCATTTT.

The chain is built from TRBV29-1 and TRBJ2-5, with 8 nucleotides matching TRBD2. The junction had 8 bases not matched to a gene; V was cut back by 4 bases and J by 1 base. The germline V gene encodes CDR1 SQVTM and CDR2 ANQGSEA. This CDR3 comprises 15 residues. The CDR3 bases are TGCAGCGTTGTCTTCGGGGGGGAAGTCCAAGAGACCCAGTACTTC. Protein: CSVVFGGEVQETQYF. The whole variable domain, remainder taken from reference TRBV29-1 and TRBJ2-5, is SAVISQKPSRDICQRGTSLTIQCQVDSQVTMMFWYRQQPGQSLTLIATANQGSEATYESGFVIDKFPISRPNLTFSTLTVSNMSPEDSSIYLCSVVFGGEVQETQYFGPGTRLLVL.

This clone was seen more than once but under ten times. This chain uses TRBV30 with TRBJ1-4; TRBD1 might be the D (6 bases). The CDR3 is 13 residues long. V lost 8 bases, J lost 6 bases, and 16 bases lay in between. Germline assignment: CDR1 GTSNPN and CDR2 SVGIG (reference sequence). DNA for the CDR3: TGTGCCGGGTCCGGGGGCCGCGATGAAAAACTGTTTTTT. It encodes CAGSGGRDEKLFF.